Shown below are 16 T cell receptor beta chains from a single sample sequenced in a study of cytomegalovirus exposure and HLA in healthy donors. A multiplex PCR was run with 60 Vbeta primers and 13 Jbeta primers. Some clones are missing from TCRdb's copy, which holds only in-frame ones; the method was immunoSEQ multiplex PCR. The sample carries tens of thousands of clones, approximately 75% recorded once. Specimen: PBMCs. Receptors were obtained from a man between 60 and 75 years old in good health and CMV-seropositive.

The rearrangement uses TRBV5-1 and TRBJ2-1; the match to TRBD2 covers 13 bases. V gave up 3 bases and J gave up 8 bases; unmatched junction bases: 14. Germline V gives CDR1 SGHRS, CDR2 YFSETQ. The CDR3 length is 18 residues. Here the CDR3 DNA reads TGCGCCAGCAGCTCGCAAGGACTAGCGGGAGTTGTGTTCGATGAGCAGTTCTTC. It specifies CASSSQGLAGVVFDEQFF.

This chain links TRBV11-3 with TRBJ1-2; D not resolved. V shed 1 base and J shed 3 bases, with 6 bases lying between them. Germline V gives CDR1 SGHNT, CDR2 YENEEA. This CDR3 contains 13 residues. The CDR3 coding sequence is TGTGCCAGCAGCTTAGGGGCAGACTATGGCTACACCTTC. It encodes CASSLGADYGYTF.

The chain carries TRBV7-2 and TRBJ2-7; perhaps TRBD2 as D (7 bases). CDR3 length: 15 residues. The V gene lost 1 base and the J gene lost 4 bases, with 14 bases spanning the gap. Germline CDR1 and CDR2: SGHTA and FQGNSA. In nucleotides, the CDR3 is TGTGCCAGCAGCTTAGAGGGGGGGTCGACTTACGAGCAGTACTTC. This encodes CASSLEGGSTYEQYF.

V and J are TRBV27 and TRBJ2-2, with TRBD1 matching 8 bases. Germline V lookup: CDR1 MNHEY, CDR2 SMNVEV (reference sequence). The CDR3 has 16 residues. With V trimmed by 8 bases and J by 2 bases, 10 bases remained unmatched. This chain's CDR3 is CASRRTGTGNTGELFF. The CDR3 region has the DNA TGTGCCAGCCGACGAACCGGGACAGGAAACACCGGGGAGCTGTTTTTT.

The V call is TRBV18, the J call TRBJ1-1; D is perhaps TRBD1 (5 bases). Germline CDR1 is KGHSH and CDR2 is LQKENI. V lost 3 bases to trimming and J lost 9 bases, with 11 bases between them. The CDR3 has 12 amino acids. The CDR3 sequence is CASSPMDIQAFF. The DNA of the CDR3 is TGTGCCAGCTCACCGATGGACATTCAAGCTTTCTTT. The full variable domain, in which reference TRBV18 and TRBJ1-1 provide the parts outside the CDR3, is NAGVMQNPRHLVRRRGQEARLRCSPMKGHSHVYWYRQLPEEGLKFMVYLQKENIIDESGMPKERFSAEFPKEGPSILRIQQVVRGDSAAYFCASSPMDIQAFFGQGTRLTVV.

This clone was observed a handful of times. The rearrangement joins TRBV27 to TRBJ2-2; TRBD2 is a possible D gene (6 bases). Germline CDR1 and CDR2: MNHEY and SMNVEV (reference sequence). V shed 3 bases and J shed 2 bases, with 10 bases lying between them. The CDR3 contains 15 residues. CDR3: CASSFGGSNTGELFF. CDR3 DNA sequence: TGTGCCAGCAGTTTTGGGGGGTCTAACACCGGGGAGCTGTTTTTT.

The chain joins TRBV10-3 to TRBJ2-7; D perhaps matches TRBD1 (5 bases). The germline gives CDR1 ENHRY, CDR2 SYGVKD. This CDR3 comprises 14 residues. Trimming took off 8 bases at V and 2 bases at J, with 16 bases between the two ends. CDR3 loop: CAIGIRQRPYEQYF. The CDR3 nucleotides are TGTGCCATCGGAATCCGACAGCGACCCTACGAGCAGTACTTC.

As DNA, the CDR3 is TGTGCCAGCACGGGGTTGAATAATTCACCCCTCCACTTT. Amino acid sequence: CASTGLNNSPLHF. The rearrangement joins TRBV25-1 to TRBJ1-6; D remains ambiguous. Trimming shortened V by 7 bases and J by 5 bases, and 9 bases separated the two germline ends. Germline assignment: CDR1 MGHDK and CDR2 SYGVNS. There are 13 residues in the CDR3.

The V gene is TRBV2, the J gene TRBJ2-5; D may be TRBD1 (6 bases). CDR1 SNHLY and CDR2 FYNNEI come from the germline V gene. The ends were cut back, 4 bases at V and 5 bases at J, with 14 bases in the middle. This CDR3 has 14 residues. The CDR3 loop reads CASSVYRESETQYF. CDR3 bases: TGTGCCAGCAGTGTTTACAGGGAGAGTGAGACCCAGTACTTC.

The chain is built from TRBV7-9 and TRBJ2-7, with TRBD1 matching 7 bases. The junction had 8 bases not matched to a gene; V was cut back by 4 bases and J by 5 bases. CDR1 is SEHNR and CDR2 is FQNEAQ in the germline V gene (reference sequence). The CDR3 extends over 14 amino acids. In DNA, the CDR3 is TGTGCCAGCAGCTACTCGACAGGGAACGACGAGCAGTACTTC. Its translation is CASSYSTGNDEQYF.

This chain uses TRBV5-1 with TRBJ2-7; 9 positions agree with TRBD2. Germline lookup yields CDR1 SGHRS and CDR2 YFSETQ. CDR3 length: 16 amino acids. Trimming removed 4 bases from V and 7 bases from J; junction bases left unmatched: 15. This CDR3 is CASSRLGERGAREQYF. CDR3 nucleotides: TGCGCCAGCAGCCGCTTGGGGGAGCGGGGGGCACGTGAGCAGTACTTC.

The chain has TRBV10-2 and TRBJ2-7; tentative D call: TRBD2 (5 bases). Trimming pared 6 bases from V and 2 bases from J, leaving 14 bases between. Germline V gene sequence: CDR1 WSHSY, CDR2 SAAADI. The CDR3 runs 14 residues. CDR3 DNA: TGCGCCAGCAGGGAAGCGGACGGAACCTACGAGCAGTACTTC. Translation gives CASREADGTYEQYF.

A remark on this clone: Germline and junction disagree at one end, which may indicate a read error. Written as DNA, the CDR3 is TGTGCCACCAGTGTCGGGGTCCGGACTGAAGCTTTCTTT. This gives the protein CATSVGVRTEAFF. This chain connects TRBV25-1 to TRBJ1-1, with unresolved D. Germline values: CDR1 MGHDK, CDR2 SYGVNS. CDR3 length: 13 residues.

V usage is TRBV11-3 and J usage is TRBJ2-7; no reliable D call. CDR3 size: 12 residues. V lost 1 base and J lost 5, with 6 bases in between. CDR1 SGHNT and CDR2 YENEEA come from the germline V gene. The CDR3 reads CASSLVFNEQYF. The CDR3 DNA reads TGTGCCAGCAGCTTAGTGTTCAACGAGCAGTACTTC.

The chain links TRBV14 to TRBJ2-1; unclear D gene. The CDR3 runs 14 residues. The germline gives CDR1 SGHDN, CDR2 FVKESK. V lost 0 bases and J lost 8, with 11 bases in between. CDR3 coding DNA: TGTGCCAGCAGCCAAGACGGCCTCCGGGATGAGCAGTTCTTC. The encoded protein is CASSQDGLRDEQFF.

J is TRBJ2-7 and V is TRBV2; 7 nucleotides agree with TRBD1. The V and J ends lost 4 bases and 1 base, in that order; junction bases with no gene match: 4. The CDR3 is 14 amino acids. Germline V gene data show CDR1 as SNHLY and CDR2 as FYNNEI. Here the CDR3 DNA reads TGTGCCAGCAGTGTTAACAGGGGTTCCTACGAGCAGTACTTC. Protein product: CASSVNRGSYEQYF.